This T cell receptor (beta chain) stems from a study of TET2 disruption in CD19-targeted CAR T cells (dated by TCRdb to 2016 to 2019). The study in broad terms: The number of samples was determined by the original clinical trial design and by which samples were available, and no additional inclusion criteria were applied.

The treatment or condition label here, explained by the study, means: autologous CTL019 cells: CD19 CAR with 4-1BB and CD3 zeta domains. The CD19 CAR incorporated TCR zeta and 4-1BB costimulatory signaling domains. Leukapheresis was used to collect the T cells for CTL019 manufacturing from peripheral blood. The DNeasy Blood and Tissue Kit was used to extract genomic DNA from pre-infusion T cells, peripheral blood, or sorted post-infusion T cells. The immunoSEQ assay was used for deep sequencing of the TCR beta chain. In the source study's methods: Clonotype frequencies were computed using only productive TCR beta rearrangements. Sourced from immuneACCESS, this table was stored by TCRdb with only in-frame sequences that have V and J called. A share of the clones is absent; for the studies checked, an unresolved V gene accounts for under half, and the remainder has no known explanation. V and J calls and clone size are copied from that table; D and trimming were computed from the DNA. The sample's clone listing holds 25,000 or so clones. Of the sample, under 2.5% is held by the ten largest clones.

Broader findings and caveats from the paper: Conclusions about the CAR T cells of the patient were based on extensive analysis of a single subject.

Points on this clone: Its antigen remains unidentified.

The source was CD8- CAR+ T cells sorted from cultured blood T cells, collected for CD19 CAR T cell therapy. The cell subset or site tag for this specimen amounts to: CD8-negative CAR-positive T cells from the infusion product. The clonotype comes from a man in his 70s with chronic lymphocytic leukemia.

CDR3 bases read: TGCAGTGCTAGAGGGACAGATAGCAATCAGCCC. It translates to CSARGTDSNQP. In full, the CDR3 reads CSARGTDSNQPQHF. The V and J genes are TRBV20-1 and TRBJ1-5; TRBD1 could be the D gene, as 6 bases match. The DNA ends 3 residues before the CDR3 does, and the rest of the CDR3 is filled in from the germline J gene. V is clipped by 1 base and J by 0 bases, and the sequence between their germline boundaries is 7 bases long. Taken from cysteine to phenylalanine, the CDR3 has 14 residues. The DNA has 33 bases, all within the CDR3, and is read from base 1. For CDR1 and CDR2, the germline V gene (reference sequence) lists DFQATT and SNEGSKA.